The following is a T cell receptor (beta chain) sequence with its context. This clone turned up a few times. The target of this receptor is not known. No base quality values were provided; no much bigger clone lies one nucleotide off. This sample is drawn from a study of Ad26.COV2.S vaccination and SARS-CoV-2 variants (dated by TCRdb to the early 2020s). A note on the overall study: Vaccine-arm donors were drawn from COV1001, a multicentre, randomized, double-blind, placebo-controlled phase I-IIa trial of Ad26.COV2.S in healthy adults. Participants in the trial were split at random into five groups of five each, receiving low-dose or high-dose Ad26.COV2.S once or twice, or else placebo on both occasions. TCRbeta repertoire sequencing served as the tool for gauging how specific and how broad the SARS-CoV-2-reactive T cell receptors were following Ad26.COV2.S vaccination. Investigators did not know the trial group allocation while performing experiments and assessing outcomes. Ad26.COV2.S was administered intramuscularly at a dose of 5x10^10 or 1x10^11 viral particles, either as one shot or as two shots given 56 days apart. A total of around 32 samples were included in the TCR-sequenced set, comprising 19 Ad26.COV2.S vaccine recipients, 5 placebo recipients and 8 SARS-CoV-2 convalescent individuals. The paper as a whole reports these results and caveats: Substantial breadth of spike-specific CD8+ and CD4+ T cell responses was reported after vaccination. Comparable non-spike TCR breadth was observed between vaccine and placebo recipients, consistent with only spike being contained in the vaccine. Compared with placebo recipients, Ad26.COV2.S recipients showed higher spike-specific TCR breadth (P = 0.0014). The study was not powered for comparison of responses between vaccine doses or regimens. According to the authors, total T cell responses may have been underestimated by the TCR breadth and depth analyses.

The immunoSEQ Assay was the method used to sequence TCRbeta CDR3 regions. After extraction, genomic DNA underwent amplification by bias-controlled multiplex PCR, followed by high-throughput sequencing. The paper's processing steps were these. To quantify the absolute abundance of every unique TCRbeta CDR3 region, sequences were collapsed and filtered. T cell fraction was estimated by normalizing TCRbeta template counts to usable DNA, which was measured by amplifying reference genes present in all nucleated cells. Repertoire TCRs were annotated as SARS-CoV-2-specific by exact matching of V gene, CDR3 amino acid sequence and J gene to a known reactive TCR set. The reference SARS-CoV-2 TCR set came from MIRA and was filtered for enrichment in COVID-19-positive ImmuneCODE repertoires, removing public or cross-reactive TCRs. Using the MIRA antigens, annotated TCRs were further analysed by specific ORF or by position within an ORF. Breadth was defined as the number of annotated unique rearrangements divided by the total number of unique productive rearrangements, and depth was defined as the summed frequency of the annotated unique rearrangements. TCR breadth was compared between groups using two-sided Wilcoxon rank-sum tests. TCRdb's version of the immuneACCESS table is confined to in-frame rearrangements and falls short of the full clone set. An unresolved V gene accounts for under half of the shortfall where checked; the remainder is of unknown origin. That table is the source of V, J and clone size, and D and trimming were worked out from the DNA. The sample table holds roughly 500,000 clones, of which around 88% were seen once. The ten largest clones represent around 13% of the sample.

The germline V gene yields SGHVS for CDR1 and FNYEAQ for CDR2. Trimming removed 5 bases from V and 1 base from J; the gene matches leave 4 bases unexplained. Reading from cysteine to phenylalanine, the CDR3 counts 14 amino acids. The sequence is cut down to CDR3 DNA, 42 bases in frame from base 1. The treatment or condition label here, explained by the study, means: around 19 received Ad26.COV2.S at low or high dose, single or two shots; several received placebo; per-sample allocation not given. Repertoires of vaccine and placebo recipients were sequenced from samples taken on day 63 after the first injection. In Cohort 1b, about 27 adults aged 18-55 years were enrolled at a single site in Boston, USA, between 29 July and 7 August 2020. Ad26.COV2.S consisted of a replication-incompetent adenovirus type 26 vector by which a prefusion-stabilized SARS-CoV-2 spike protein from the original Wuhan strain was expressed.

The rearranged chain carries TRBV7-6 and TRBJ1-1; TRBD1 fits 7 bases in the junction. The specimen comprised peripheral blood, sampled in a trial of Ad26.COV2.S vaccine versus placebo. The receptor's source is a person aged 18-60 years who received the Ad26.COV2.S COVID-19 vaccine or a placebo. The DNA sequence reads TGTGCCAGCAGCCAGAGGGACAGGAACACTGAAGCTTTCTTT. Its translation is CASSQRDRNTEAFF.